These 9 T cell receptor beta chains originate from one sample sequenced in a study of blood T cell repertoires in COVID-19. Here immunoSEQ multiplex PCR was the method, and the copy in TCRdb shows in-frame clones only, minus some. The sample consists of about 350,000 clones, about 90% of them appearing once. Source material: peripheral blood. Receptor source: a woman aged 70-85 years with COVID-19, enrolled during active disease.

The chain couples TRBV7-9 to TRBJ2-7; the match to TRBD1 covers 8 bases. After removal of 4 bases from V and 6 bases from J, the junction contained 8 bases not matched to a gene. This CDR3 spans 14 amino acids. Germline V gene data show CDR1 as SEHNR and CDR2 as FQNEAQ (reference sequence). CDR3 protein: CASSSPDRVTEQYF. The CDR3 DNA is TGTGCCAGCAGCTCCCCGGACAGGGTAACCGAGCAGTACTTC.

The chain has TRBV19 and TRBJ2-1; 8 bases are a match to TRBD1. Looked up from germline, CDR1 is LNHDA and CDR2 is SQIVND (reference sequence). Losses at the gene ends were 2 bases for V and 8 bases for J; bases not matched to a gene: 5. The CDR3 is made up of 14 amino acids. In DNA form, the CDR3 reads TGTGCCAGTAGTATAAGGACAGGGATGTATGAGCAGTTCTTC. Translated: CASSIRTGMYEQFF. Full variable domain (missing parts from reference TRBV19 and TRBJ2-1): DGGITQSPKYLFRKEGQNVTLSCEQNLNHDAMYWYRQDPGQGLRLIYYSQIVNDFQKGDIAEGYSVSREKKESFPLTVTSAQKNPTAFYLCASSIRTGMYEQFFGPGTRLTVL.

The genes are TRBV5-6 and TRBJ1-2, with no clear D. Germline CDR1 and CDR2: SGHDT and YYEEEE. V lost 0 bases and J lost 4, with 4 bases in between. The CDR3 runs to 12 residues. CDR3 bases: TGTGCCAGCAGCTTGGACAGCTATGGCTACACCTTC. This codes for CASSLDSYGYTF.

CDR3 sequence (DNA): TGTGCCAGCAGCGGGTTGACAGCCTCTAGCACAGATACGCAGTATTTT. It encodes CASSGLTASSTDTQYF. The V gene is TRBV28, the J gene TRBJ2-3, with a tentative D call TRBD1 (5 bases). This CDR3 is built from 16 residues. The germline V gene has CDR1 MDHEN and CDR2 SYDVKM. V dropped 6 bases and J dropped 0 bases, with 16 bases sitting between them.

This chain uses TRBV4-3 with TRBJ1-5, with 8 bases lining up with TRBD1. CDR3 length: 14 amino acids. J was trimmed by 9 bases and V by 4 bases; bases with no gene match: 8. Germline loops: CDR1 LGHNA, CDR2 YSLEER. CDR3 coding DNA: TGCGCCAGCAGCCCGTGGACAGGGAGTTCGCCCCAGCATTTT. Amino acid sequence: CASSPWTGSSPQHF.

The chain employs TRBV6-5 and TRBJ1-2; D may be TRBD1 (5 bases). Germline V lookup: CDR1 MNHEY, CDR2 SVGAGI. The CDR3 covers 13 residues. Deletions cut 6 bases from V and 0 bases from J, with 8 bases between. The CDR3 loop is CASRIGANYGYTF. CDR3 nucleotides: TGTGCCAGCAGGATAGGGGCTAACTATGGCTACACCTTC.

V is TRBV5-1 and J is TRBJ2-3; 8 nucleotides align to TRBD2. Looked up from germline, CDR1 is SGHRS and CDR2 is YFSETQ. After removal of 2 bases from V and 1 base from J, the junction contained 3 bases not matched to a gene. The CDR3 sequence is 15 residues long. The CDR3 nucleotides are TGCGCCAGCAGCTTTAGCGGGGTCCGCACAGATACGCAGTATTTT. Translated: CASSFSGVRTDTQYF.

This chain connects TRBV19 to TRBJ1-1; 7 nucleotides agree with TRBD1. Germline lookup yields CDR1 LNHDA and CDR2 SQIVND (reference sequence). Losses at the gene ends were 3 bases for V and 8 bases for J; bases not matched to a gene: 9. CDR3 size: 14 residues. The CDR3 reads CASSMTGTAAEAFF. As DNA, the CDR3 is TGTGCCAGTAGTATGACAGGGACTGCAGCCGAAGCTTTCTTT. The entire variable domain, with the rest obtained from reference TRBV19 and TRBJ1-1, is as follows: DGGITQSPKYLFRKEGQNVTLSCEQNLNHDAMYWYRQDPGQGLRLIYYSQIVNDFQKGDIAEGYSVSREKKESFPLTVTSAQKNPTAFYLCASSMTGTAAEAFFGQGTRLTVV.

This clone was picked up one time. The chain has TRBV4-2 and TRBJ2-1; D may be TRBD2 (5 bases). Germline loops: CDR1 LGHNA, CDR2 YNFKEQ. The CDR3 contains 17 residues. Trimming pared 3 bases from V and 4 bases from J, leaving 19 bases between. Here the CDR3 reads CASSQEGGIGGYNEQFF. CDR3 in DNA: TGTGCCAGCAGCCAGGAAGGCGGAATAGGCGGGTACAATGAGCAGTTCTTC.